These 10 T cell receptor beta chains originate from one sample sequenced in a study of glioma-infiltrating T cells. Amplification of TCR alpha and beta CDR3 regions from RNA used iRepertoire nested multiplex PCR. A single record per CDR3 protein comes from TCRdb applying MiXCR to the multiplex PCR reads. The sample records about 140,000 distinct CDR3 sequences, 30% to 40% being singletons. Material: glioma tissue, nonneoplastic brain tissue, or PBMCs (not recorded which). The receptor set was obtained from a human donor with low-grade glioma or glioblastoma, undergoing nonglioma brain surgery, or in good health (not recorded which).

CDR3 sequence reads: CASSPPWTPTEAFF. The CDR3 region has the DNA TGTGCCAGCTCACCACCGTGGACGCCCACTGAAGCTTTCTTT. The chain joins TRBV18 to TRBJ1-1; D not certain. V was shortened by 0 bases and J by 4 bases, with 9 bases between the two germline ends. The CDR3 consists of 14 residues. Germline V gene sequence: CDR1 KGHSH, CDR2 LQKENI.

This chain links TRBV27 with TRBJ1-5; weak D call: TRBD1 (6 bases). V shed 3 bases and J shed 3 bases, with 12 bases lying between them. This CDR3 region has 15 residues. Germline lookup yields CDR1 MNHEY and CDR2 SMNVEV (reference sequence). The CDR3 DNA is TGTGCCAGCAGTTTGGGACACCCATACAATCAGCCCCAGCATTTT. It specifies CASSLGHPYNQPQHF.

The sample holds many counts of this clonotype. The CDR3 reads CASSSLRGEQYF. The CDR3 bases are TGTGCCAGCAGTTCTCTCAGGGGCGAGCAGTACTTC. The chain recombines TRBV27 with TRBJ2-7; TRBD1 is a possible D gene (6 bases). CDR3 size: 12 residues. The V gene lost 4 bases and the J gene lost 6 bases, with 10 bases spanning the gap. Germline V gene lookup returns CDR1 MNHEY and CDR2 SMNVEV (reference sequence).

This clonotype turned up a few times. The chain carries TRBV20-1 and TRBJ2-1; D may match TRBD1 or TRBD2 (6 bases each). The germline V gene encodes CDR1 DFQATT and CDR2 SNEGSKA (reference sequence). V lost 5 bases to trimming and J lost 3 bases, with 17 bases between them. CDR3 length: 15 amino acids. The CDR3 sequence is CSAPRTGRLYNEQFF. CDR3 nucleotides: TGCAGTGCTCCGCGTACAGGGAGGCTCTACAATGAGCAGTTCTTC.

V and J are TRBV29-1 and TRBJ1-2, with TRBD1 matching 10 bases. The V segment lost 5 bases and the J segment 3 bases; nucleotides outside the gene matches: 6. Germline lookup yields CDR1 SQVTM and CDR2 ANQGSEA. This CDR3 has 14 residues. The CDR3 DNA reads as TGCAGCGTTTCCGACAGGGGGCGAGACTATGGCTACACCTTC. Its translation is CSVSDRGRDYGYTF.

This rearrangement joins TRBV6-2 or TRBV6-3 to TRBJ2-5; perhaps TRBD1 as D (6 bases). The CDR3 extends over 14 amino acids. The germline gives CDR1 MNHEY, CDR2 SVGEGT. Trimming left V 5 bases short and J 1 base short, with 11 bases between. In nucleotides, the CDR3 is TGTGCCAGCAGTAAGTACAGGGCCCAAGAGACCCAGTACTTC. It encodes CASSKYRAQETQYF.

This clonotype was observed a handful of times. The chain is built from TRBV20-1 and TRBJ2-7; D may be TRBD2 (5 bases). Germline loops: CDR1 DFQATT, CDR2 SNEGSKA (reference sequence). Trimming pared 4 bases from V and 0 bases from J, leaving 13 bases between. This CDR3 has 14 amino acids. The CDR3 region has the DNA TGCAGTGCTATCACCGCCGGAGGCTCCTACGAGCAGTACTTC. Amino acids: CSAITAGGSYEQYF.

The gene calls are TRBV7-2 and TRBJ1-1, with unresolved D. This CDR3 is 13 amino acids long. V lost 5 bases and J 5 bases, leaving 12 bases between the germline ends. Looked up from germline, CDR1 is SGHTA and CDR2 is FQGNSA. CDR3 bases: TGTGCCAGCAGCCAAAGGAGGGTGACTGAAGCTTTCTTT. This translates into CASSQRRVTEAFF.

The chain combines TRBV28 with TRBJ1-2; D uncertain. CDR1 is MDHEN, CDR2 SYDVKM, per germline. The CDR3 has 12 amino acids. The V gene lost 8 bases and the J gene lost 1 base, with 8 bases spanning the gap. The CDR3 region is CASEGSNYGYTF. CDR3 sequence (DNA): TGTGCCAGCGAGGGAAGTAACTATGGCTACACCTTC.

CDR3 bases: TGTGCCAGCAGTTACCATGGCCTAGCGGCTAGCACAGATACGCAGTATTTT. Its protein is CASSYHGLAASTDTQYF. The chain recombines TRBV6-6 with TRBJ2-3; 7 bases fit TRBD2. Trimming took 2 bases from V and 0 from J; bases not matched to a gene: 8. CDR1 and CDR2 (germline): MNHNY, SVGAGI (reference sequence). The CDR3 is 17 residues long.